One and the same sample provided the 20 T cell receptor beta chains below, sequenced in a study of low-dose radiotherapy and immunotherapy resistance in tumors. cDNA synthesis used a TRAV/TRBV-specific primer set for both chains. Amplification, which lasted around 21 PCR cycles, used a constant-region primer and V-primer adapter to amplify TCRs. TCRdb reprocessed the reads with MiXCR, giving one entry per CDR3 protein. In the table there are 80,000 to 95,000 distinct CDR3 sequences, just under 9.5% of which are singletons. Time point: before trial treatment. The material sequenced was PBMCs, taken before treatment. The receptors here all came from a male donor with prostate cancer.

This clonotype was found many times. The chain recombines TRBV3-1 with TRBJ2-1; TRBD2 might be the D (5 bases). Trimming shortened V by 4 bases and J by 2 bases, and 15 bases separated the two germline ends. The length of the CDR3 is 16 residues. CDR1 is LGHDT, CDR2 YNNKEL, per germline (reference sequence). CDR3 amino acids: CASSPEPGLAYNEQFF. CDR3 DNA: TGTGCCAGCAGCCCTGAACCTGGACTGGCCTACAATGAGCAGTTCTTC.

This clonotype was observed at least ten times. The chain links TRBV27 to TRBJ2-2; D may be TRBD1 (6 bases). In germline, CDR1 is MNHEY, CDR2 SMNVEV (reference sequence). Trimming left V 2 bases short and J 7 bases short, with 17 bases between. CDR3 length equals 16 residues. Here the CDR3 DNA reads TGTGCCAGCAGTTTACCGGGACAAGCGAGAGGCGGGGAGCTGTTTTTT. Protein: CASSLPGQARGGELFF.

This clonotype was found many times. This chain joins TRBV4-3 and TRBJ2-4, with D possibly matching TRBD2 (6 bases). The CDR3 sequence is 15 residues long. CDR1 and CDR2 (germline): LGHNA, YSLEER. V dropped 3 bases and J dropped 10 bases, with 19 bases sitting between them. The CDR3 protein is CASSHAAGGAGIQYF. CDR3 sequence (DNA): TGCGCCAGCAGCCATGCCGCCGGGGGTGCCGGAATTCAGTACTTC.

This clonotype was detected once. A far more abundant clone sits one base away, making this likely a read error. The chain joins TRBV20-1 to TRBJ2-4; D unclear. V was clipped by 6 bases and J by 13 bases, with 13 bases between them. The germline gives CDR1 DFQATT, CDR2 SNEGSKA (reference sequence). There are 10 residues in the CDR3. CDR3: CSAGKNEQYF. The CDR3 DNA is TGCAGTGCGGGTAAAAATGAGCAGTACTTC.

This clonotype has a count of ten or more. This chain uses TRBV28 with TRBJ2-5; D not resolved. This CDR3 contains 13 residues. Germline V CDR1 and CDR2: MDHEN, SYDVKM. V was pared by 1 base and J by 5 bases, with 8 bases between. CDR3 sequence reads: CASSLYLGETQYF. The CDR3 DNA is TGTGCCAGCAGTTTATACCTCGGGGAGACCCAGTACTTC.

This clonotype was seen repeatedly, ten times or more. This rearrangement joins TRBV15 to TRBJ2-4; no clear D. Germline CDR1 and CDR2: LNHNV and YYDKDF (reference sequence). Trimming cost V 0 bases and J 2 bases, with 11 bases left between them. The CDR3 totals 16 residues. The CDR3 DNA reads TGTGCCACCAGCAGAGAGGTTGGGCAGCCCAAAAACATTCAGTACTTC. This encodes CATSREVGQPKNIQYF. The full variable domain, with the rest looked up from reference TRBV15 and TRBJ2-4, is DAMVIQNPRYQVTQFGKPVTLSCSQTLNHNVMYWYQQKSSQAPKLLFHYYDKDFNNEADTPDNFQSRRPNTSFCFLDIRSPGLGDTAMYLCATSREVGQPKNIQYFGAGTRLSVL.

This clonotype was recorded at least ten times. V is TRBV18 and J is TRBJ1-1; unclear D gene. The CDR3 has 15 residues. Trimming took off 1 base at V and 0 bases at J, with 9 bases between the two ends. Germline V gene data show CDR1 as KGHSH and CDR2 as LQKENI. The CDR3 loop reads CASSPQADMNTEAFF. The CDR3 DNA reads as TGTGCCAGCTCACCACAGGCGGATATGAACACTGAAGCTTTCTTT.

The table lists this clonotype with many counts. This chain links TRBV19 with TRBJ1-2; no reliable D call. V was trimmed by 4 bases and J by 4 bases, leaving 7 bases between them. The CDR3 loop spans 12 amino acids. CDR1 and CDR2 (germline): LNHDA, SQIVND (reference sequence). The chain's CDR3 is CASSKGGYGYTF. The CDR3 bases are TGTGCCAGTAGTAAGGGCGGCTATGGCTACACCTTC.

This clonotype was counted ten times or more. The chain's CDR3 is CASSLHPGKSSDTQYF. The CDR3, as DNA: TGTGCCAGCAGCTTACATCCCGGGAAATCGTCAGATACGCAGTATTTT. The chain recombines TRBV11-1 with TRBJ2-3; possibly TRBD2 for D (5 bases). Deletions cut 2 bases from V and 4 bases from J, with 16 bases between. The CDR3 consists of 16 residues. In germline, CDR1 is SGHAT, CDR2 FQDESV (reference sequence).

This clonotype was seen at least ten times. This CDR3 is CASQIGETQYF. For the CDR3, the DNA is TGTGCCAGCCAGATCGGGGAGACCCAGTACTTC. The chain links TRBV2 to TRBJ2-5; no clear D. V shed 8 bases and J shed 5 bases, with 9 bases lying between them. The CDR3 has 11 amino acids. From germline, CDR1 is SNHLY and CDR2 FYNNEI.

This clonotype has at least ten counts. The rearrangement joins TRBV7-6 to TRBJ1-2, with D uncertain. V shed 1 base and J shed 4 bases, with 10 bases lying between them. The germline V gene encodes CDR1 SGHVS and CDR2 FNYEAQ. The CDR3 length is 14 residues. For the CDR3, the DNA is TGTGCCAGCAGCTTAGGGGAGGGTAGCTATGGCTACACCTTC. Residues: CASSLGEGSYGYTF.

At least ten counts were recorded for this clonotype. V gene TRBV7-2 combines with J gene TRBJ2-7; possible D gene TRBD2, 5 bases. Trimming took 1 base from V and 0 from J, leaving 10 bases between them. CDR1 is SGHTA and CDR2 is FQGNSA in the germline V gene. The CDR3 runs 15 residues. CDR3 sequence reads: CASSLVRGSSYEQYF. As DNA, the CDR3 is TGTGCCAGCAGCTTAGTACGGGGTAGCTCCTACGAGCAGTACTTC.

This clonotype occurred many times. V is TRBV5-1 and J is TRBJ2-6; the match to TRBD2 covers 8 bases. CDR1 SGHRS and CDR2 YFSETQ come from the germline V gene. The CDR3 covers 17 residues. J lost 0 bases, V lost 4 bases, and 6 bases had no gene match. The CDR3 region is CASSPGTRHSGANVLTF. DNA for the CDR3: TGCGCCAGCAGCCCGGGGACTAGGCACTCTGGGGCCAACGTCCTGACTTTC.

This clonotype was seen repeatedly, ten times or more. CDR3 residues: CSARVPGFPRDNQPQHF. The CDR3 nucleotides read TGCAGTGCTAGGGTACCAGGGTTTCCCCGCGACAATCAGCCCCAGCATTTT. The chain employs TRBV20-1 and TRBJ1-5; D is perhaps TRBD1 (5 bases). CDR3 length equals 17 residues. Trimming shortened V by 3 bases and J by 3 bases, and 21 bases separated the two germline ends. The germline V gene encodes CDR1 DFQATT and CDR2 SNEGSKA (reference sequence).

The sample holds many counts of this clonotype. The chain combines TRBV7-9 with TRBJ2-7; 9 nucleotides match TRBD2. The CDR3 loop spans 22 amino acids. V shed 3 bases and J 3 bases; nucleotides not matched to a gene: 27. In germline, CDR1 is SEHNR, CDR2 FQNEAQ (reference sequence). The CDR3 loop is CASSFKVYEAGGAKTPRYEQYF. CDR3 in DNA: TGTGCCAGCAGCTTTAAGGTGTATGAAGCGGGAGGAGCGAAAACTCCCCGCTACGAGCAGTACTTC. Complete variable domain (other parts from reference TRBV7-9 and TRBJ2-7): DTGVSQNPRHKITKRGQNVTFRCDPISEHNRLYWYRQTLGQGPEFLTYFQNEAQLEKSRLLSDRFSAERPKGSFSTLEIQRTEQGDSAMYLCASSFKVYEAGGAKTPRYEQYFGPGTRLTVT.

This chain uses TRBV14 with TRBJ2-3; 9 nucleotides line up with TRBD1. The CDR3 spans 15 residues. Trimming took 5 bases from V and 1 from J; bases not matched to a gene: 4. Germline values: CDR1 SGHDN, CDR2 FVKESK. CDR3 coding DNA: TGTGCCAGCAGCGCACGGGACAGGGGCACAGATACGCAGTATTTT. Amino acids: CASSARDRGTDTQYF. Full variable domain (missing parts from reference TRBV14 and TRBJ2-3): EAGVTQFPSHSVIEKGQTVTLRCDPISGHDNLYWYRRVMGKEIKFLLHFVKESKQDESGMPNNRFLAERTGGTYSTLKVQPAELEDSGVYFCASSARDRGTDTQYFGPGTRLTVL.

This clonotype was observed at least ten times. This chain uses TRBV5-4 with TRBJ2-2; D ambiguous. V was trimmed by 0 bases and J by 6 bases, leaving 0 bases between them. Germline V gives CDR1 SGHNT, CDR2 YYREEE (reference sequence). This CDR3 region has 11 residues. CDR3 amino acids: CASSLAGELFF. CDR3 nucleotides: TGTGCCAGCAGCTTGGCCGGGGAGCTGTTTTTT.

This clonotype was observed at least ten times. The chain uses TRBV6-5 and TRBJ2-1; D is possibly TRBD2 (6 bases). V was shortened by 2 bases and J by 4 bases, with 18 bases between the two germline ends. The germline gives CDR1 MNHEY, CDR2 SVGAGI. The CDR3 is 17 residues long. CDR3 amino acids: CASSYDSRGTVYNEQFF. CDR3 sequence (DNA): TGTGCCAGCAGTTACGACTCTCGCGGGACGGTATACAATGAGCAGTTCTTC.

This clonotype was detected many times. V is TRBV5-1 and J is TRBJ1-5; D remains unclear. CDR3 length equals 14 residues. In germline, CDR1 is SGHRS, CDR2 YFSETQ. V lost 0 bases and J lost 5, with 9 bases in between. The CDR3 DNA sequence: TGCGCCAGCAGCTTGGACGGACCCGATCAGCCCCAGCATTTT. It translates to CASSLDGPDQPQHF.

This clonotype was observed many times. The chain couples TRBV10-3 to TRBJ2-2; 9 bases are a match to TRBD1. The CDR3 extends over 15 amino acids. The junction had 11 bases not matched to a gene; V was cut back by 10 bases and J by 5 bases. CDR1 ENHRY and CDR2 SYGVKD come from the germline V gene. The CDR3 DNA reads as TGTGCCACCAGAGGAGGGACAGGGCGGACCGGGGAGCTGTTTTTT. This codes for CATRGGTGRTGELFF.